This T cell receptor (beta chain) was recovered during a study of T cell responses to AZD1222 COVID-19 vaccine. Study observations and caveats: Donors were chiefly white British, with a greater number of females, and clonal diversity was perhaps underestimated.

This CDR3 region has 16 residues. The trim removed 1 base at V and 5 bases at J, leaving 5 bases unmatched. The V gene's germline CDR1 is SGHVS and CDR2 FQNEAQ. Turning to this clone: The antigen remains undetermined.

Profiling relied on immunoSEQ multiplex PCR, and the TCRdb table lists in-frame clones only, not all of them. The sample records approximately 150,000 clones, about 90% being singletons. This TCR was recovered from an adult in good health. The source material was peripheral blood, sampled on day 0 of AZD1222 vaccination. The chain has TRBV7-8 and TRBJ2-1, with 10 nucleotides matching TRBD2. CDR3 sequence (DNA): TGTGCCAGCAGCTTAGTAGGCACTAGCGGGAACAATGAGCAGTTCTTC. Translating gives CASSLVGTSGNNEQFF.